Listed below are T cell receptor beta chains from one sample, sequenced in a study of T cell changes during pregnancy in multiple sclerosis. Measured with immunoSEQ multiplex PCR; TCRdb has only the in-frame clones, and not every one. This table holds about 75,000 clones, 94% found once. Sequenced here: CD4+ T cells from peripheral blood mononuclear cells, sampled after pregnancy. These receptors were taken from a female donor with multiple sclerosis, enrolled in a pregnancy study. Both conserved end residues are part of each CDR3. Each record gives: J gene, clone size, V gene, D gene, CDR3 DNA, CDR3 protein. A D gene is named only where the DNA matches it firmly. Rows give clone size only sometimes, using once, few, many, or a class for an expanded clone.

J: TRBJ2-1
size: .
V: TRBV11-2
D: TRBD2
DNA: TGTGCCAGCAGCCGTAAACCGGGACTAGCGGGAGAAGAGCAGTTCTTC
CDR3: CASSRKPGLAGEEQFF

J: TRBJ1-2
size: .
V: TRBV6-5
D: .
DNA: TGTGCCAGCAGTTACTCCGGTGCTGGCTACACCTTC
CDR3: CASSYSGAGYTF

J: TRBJ2-1
size: .
V: TRBV11-2
D: .
DNA: TGTGCCAGCAGCTTAACCGGGAGATGGAATGAGCAGTTCTTC
CDR3: CASSLTGRWNEQFF

J: TRBJ1-1
size: few
V: TRBV4-1
D: .
DNA: TGCGCCAGCAGCCAAGGGCGGGGGGACACTGAAGCTTTCTTT
CDR3: CASSQGRGDTEAFF

J: TRBJ2-4
size: .
V: TRBV5-4
D: TRBD1
DNA: TGTGCCAGCAGGGCCGGGACAGGGGGCGCGGGAGACATTCAGTACTTC
CDR3: CASRAGTGGAGDIQYF

J: TRBJ1-3
size: once
V: TRBV14
D: .
DNA: TGTGCCAGCAGCCCGGGGAGAAACACCATATATTTT
CDR3: CASSPGRNTIYF

J: TRBJ2-3
size: .
V: TRBV6-5
D: TRBD1
DNA: TGTGCCAGCAGGGCAGGGGGCTTGGCAACAGATACGCAGTATTTT
CDR3: CASRAGGLATDTQYF

J: TRBJ2-1
size: .
V: TRBV2
D: TRBD1
DNA: TGTGCCAGCAGGGAGGACAGGAAAACTTACAATGAGCAGTTCTTC
CDR3: CASREDRKTYNEQFF

J: TRBJ2-4
size: .
V: TRBV11-2
D: TRBD2
DNA: TGTGCCAGCAGCTCTTTTCAGGAAGCGGGATACTCCAAAAACATTCAGTACTTC
CDR3: CASSSFQEAGYSKNIQYF

J: TRBJ2-7
size: .
V: TRBV2
D: .
DNA: TGTGCCAGCAGTGTCTTGGAGCCCCCCTACGAGCAGTACTTC
CDR3: CASSVLEPPYEQYF

J: TRBJ2-7
size: .
V: TRBV19
D: .
DNA: TGTGCCAGTAGTATCCGCGGGGGCCCTGCTGACGAGCAGTACTTC
CDR3: CASSIRGGPADEQYF

J: TRBJ2-7
size: once
V: TRBV19
D: .
DNA: TGTGCCAGTAGTACACGGGGGGCAGCTAGATCCTACGAGCAGTACTTC
CDR3: CASSTRGAARSYEQYF

J: TRBJ2-1
size: once
V: TRBV15
D: .
DNA: TGTGCCACCAGCAGGCGGGGCCCGGGGGTCAATGAGCAGTTCTTC
CDR3: CATSRRGPGVNEQFF

J: TRBJ1-4
size: .
V: TRBV10-3
D: .
DNA: TGTGCCACCTCTAGACGCCCCGGACAGTCGGCGGAAAAACTGTTTTTT
CDR3: CATSRRPGQSAEKLFF

J: TRBJ1-5
size: .
V: TRBV28
D: TRBD1
DNA: TGTGCCAGCAGTTTTTGGACAGGGGTTAATCAGCCCCAGCATTTT
CDR3: CASSFWTGVNQPQHF

J: TRBJ1-5
size: .
V: TRBV28
D: TRBD1
DNA: TGTGCCAGCAGCCCGGGACAGGCGGGCCAGCCCCAGCATTTT
CDR3: CASSPGQAGQPQHF

J: TRBJ2-7
size: .
V: TRBV6-6
D: .
DNA: TGTGCCAGCAGTTCCATGTACGAGCAGTACTTC
CDR3: CASSSMYEQYF

J: TRBJ2-1
size: once
V: TRBV19
D: .
DNA: TGTGCCAGTAGTATGCCAGCGGGACACTACAATGAGCAGTTCTTC
CDR3: CASSMPAGHYNEQFF

J: TRBJ2-2
size: .
V: TRBV19
D: .
DNA: TGTGCCAGTAGATGGACTTCGAACACCGGGGAGCTGTTTTTT
CDR3: CASRWTSNTGELFF

J: TRBJ2-7
size: .
V: TRBV4-1
D: TRBD2
DNA: TGCGCCAGCAGCCTCCTACCGGGACTATCTTACTACGAGCAGTACTTC
CDR3: CASSLLPGLSYYEQYF

J: TRBJ1-3
size: .
V: TRBV6-6
D: .
DNA: TGTGCCAGCAGTTTCGGGGGTTCTGGAAACACCATATATTTT
CDR3: CASSFGGSGNTIYF

J: TRBJ1-1
size: .
V: TRBV11-2
D: .
DNA: TGTGCCAGCAGCTTAGAACGGAGGTCGAACACTGAAGCTTTCTTT
CDR3: CASSLERRSNTEAFF

J: TRBJ1-5
size: .
V: TRBV6-6
D: TRBD1
DNA: TGTGCCAGCGAAGACAGGGGGCATCAGCCCCAGCATTTT
CDR3: CASEDRGHQPQHF

J: TRBJ2-7
size: .
V: TRBV19
D: TRBD1
DNA: TGTGCCAGTAGGCAGACCGGGACAGGGCCCTACGAGCAGTACTTC
CDR3: CASRQTGTGPYEQYF

J: TRBJ1-5
size: .
V: TRBV7-2
D: .
DNA: TGTGCCAGCAGCTTAGCCCGGAACCCGACCGGGAACCTTGTCCAGCCCCAGCATTTT
CDR3: CASSLARNPTGNLVQPQHF

J: TRBJ1-1
size: .
V: TRBV9
D: .
DNA: TGTGCCAGCAGCGTTCAGGGAAATGAAGCTTTCTTT
CDR3: CASSVQGNEAFF

J: TRBJ2-3
size: .
V: TRBV19
D: .
DNA: TGTGCCAGTAGTACAGAGCAGGGGTTGGGCACAGATACGCAGTATTTT
CDR3: CASSTEQGLGTDTQYF

J: TRBJ1-2
size: .
V: TRBV29-1
D: TRBD1
DNA: TGCAGCGCGCAAACAGGGGGTACCTATGGCTACACCTTC
CDR3: CSAQTGGTYGYTF

J: TRBJ1-3
size: .
V: TRBV27
D: .
DNA: TGTGCCAGCAGTTTATCGAGCCTTGTTGGAAACACCATATATTTT
CDR3: CASSLSSLVGNTIYF

J: TRBJ2-7
size: .
V: TRBV7-3
D: TRBD2
DNA: TGTGCCAGCAGCTTAACGGGACTAGGTATCTACGAGCAGTACTTC
CDR3: CASSLTGLGIYEQYF

J: TRBJ1-3
size: .
V: TRBV9
D: TRBD1
DNA: TGTGCCAGCAGCTCGACGGGACAGCGGTACTCTGGAAACACCATATATTTT
CDR3: CASSSTGQRYSGNTIYF

J: TRBJ1-2
size: .
V: TRBV5-6
D: .
DNA: TGTGCCAGCAGCTCCGACAGGGGCTACACCTTC
CDR3: CASSSDRGYTF

J: TRBJ2-7
size: .
V: TRBV21-1
D: .
DNA: TGTGCCAGCAGCAGGACCGGACAGGGGAGCTCCTACGAGCAGTACTTC
CDR3: CASSRTGQGSSYEQYF

J: TRBJ2-1
size: .
V: TRBV19
D: .
DNA: TGTGCCAGTAGTATTGGTCAGAACCCCTACAATGAGCAGTTCTTC
CDR3: CASSIGQNPYNEQFF

J: TRBJ2-3
size: .
V: TRBV5-6
D: .
DNA: TGTGCCAGCAGCTTGATTTTTCCGTCCACAGATACGCAGTATTTT
CDR3: CASSLIFPSTDTQYF

J: TRBJ2-7
size: .
V: TRBV5-1
D: TRBD2
DNA: TGCGCCAGCAGCCCAGGACTAGCGGGAGGACCCGCCTACGAGCAGTACTTC
CDR3: CASSPGLAGGPAYEQYF